This T cell receptor (beta chain) was captured in a study of T cell responses to AZD1222 COVID-19 vaccine. Overall study results and limits: Vaccination with two AZD1222 doses was followed by a rise in Spike-specific TCR breadth and depth. Among those given AZD1222, only five or six were seropositive at baseline.

Concerning this clone: The antigen is unknown.

V was trimmed by 3 bases and J by 2 bases, leaving 11 bases between them. The length of the CDR3 is 14 residues. Germline V gene data show CDR1 as SGHTA and CDR2 as FQGNSA. Data came from immunoSEQ multiplex PCR; TCRdb stores just in-frame clones and leaves some out. The profile covers approximately 200,000 clones, with approximately 90% appearing a single time and about 3.5% taken by the ten largest. The clonotype comes from an adult who received the AZD1222 COVID-19 vaccine. The V gene is TRBV7-2, the J gene TRBJ2-7; a possible D gene is TRBD2 (6 bases). The source was peripheral blood, collected 28 days after the second AZD1222 dose. The CDR3 DNA reads TGTGCCAGCAGCTTGGGGGGAACAGCCTACGAGCAGTACTTC. Translated, it gives CASSLGGTAYEQYF.